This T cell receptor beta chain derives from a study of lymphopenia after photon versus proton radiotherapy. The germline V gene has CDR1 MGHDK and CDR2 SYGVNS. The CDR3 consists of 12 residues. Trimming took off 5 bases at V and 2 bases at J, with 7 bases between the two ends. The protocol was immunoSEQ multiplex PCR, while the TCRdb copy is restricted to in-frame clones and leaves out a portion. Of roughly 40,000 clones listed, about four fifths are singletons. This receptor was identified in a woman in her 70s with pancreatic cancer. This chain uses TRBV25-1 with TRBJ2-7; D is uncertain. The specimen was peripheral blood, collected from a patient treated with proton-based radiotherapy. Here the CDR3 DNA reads TGTGCCAGCAGTTTAGCCCCCTACGAGCAGTACTTC. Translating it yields CASSLAPYEQYF.